The sequence of this T cell receptor beta chain was determined in a study of beta chain features in type 1 diabetes. Broader study findings: A greater similarity of naive, central memory and Treg TCRB repertoires was seen among patients than among healthy donors. The study found moderately but significantly shorter TCRB CDR3s in all four CD4+ subsets of Type 1 diabetes patients. When cDNA is sequenced, cells with high TCR expression could be over-represented.

The authors reverse transcribed all of the isolated RNA, so sequencing captured expressed TCRB transcripts. The assay was immunoSEQ multiplex PCR, and TCRdb's table has in-frame clones only and misses some. The profile covers more than 550,000 clones, with about an eighth appearing a single time and roughly 0.04% taken by the ten largest. This clone occurred a few times. Its antigen is currently unknown. Material: naive CD4+ T cells from blood. This clonotype was sampled from a young man with type 1 diabetes.

CDR3 DNA: TGTGCCAGTAGTCTCGACAATGAGCAGTTCTTC. Its protein is CASSLDNEQFF. The V gene is TRBV19, the J gene TRBJ2-1; no clear D. Germline assignment: CDR1 LNHDA and CDR2 SQIVND (reference sequence). Trimming shortened V by 5 bases and J by 5 bases, and 4 bases separated the two germline ends. This CDR3 comprises 11 residues.